Listed here are 18 T cell receptor beta chains from one sample, sequenced in a study of T cell changes during pregnancy in multiple sclerosis. Sequencing was performed with immunoSEQ multiplex PCR; in TCRdb, only in-frame clones are kept and a portion is missing. The repertoire includes about 53,000 clones, about nine tenths of them detected once, and around 0.49% sits in the top ten. Sequenced here: CD4+ T cells from peripheral blood mononuclear cells, sampled in the third trimester of pregnancy. These receptors were obtained from a female donor with multiple sclerosis, enrolled in a pregnancy study.

V gene TRBV5-1 combines with J gene TRBJ2-7; D might be TRBD1 (5 bases). Germline V CDR1 and CDR2: SGHRS, YFSETQ. The CDR3 loop spans 13 amino acids. Trimming shortened V by 4 bases and J by 6 bases, and 14 bases separated the two germline ends. The CDR3 nucleotides read TGCGCCAGCAGCACCGAGACCAGGGCCGAGCAGTACTTC. Its protein is CASSTETRAEQYF.

In this sample, this clone turned up once. The J gene is TRBJ2-1, the V gene TRBV7-3, with 14 positions matching TRBD2. The CDR3 is 17 residues long. The ends lost 0 bases at V and 6 bases at J; junction bases unmatched: 4. Germline values: CDR1 SGHTA, CDR2 FQGTGA. Here the CDR3 DNA reads TGTGCCAGCAGCTTAACTGGACTAGCGGGGGGCTTCAATGAGCAGTTCTTC. Translation gives CASSLTGLAGGFNEQFF.

The rearrangement joins TRBV4-1 to TRBJ1-1; 7 bases match TRBD1. V shed 3 bases, J shed 11 bases, and the junction held 9 bases outside the gene matches. CDR1 is MGHRA and CDR2 is YSYEKL in the germline V gene. The CDR3 runs 13 residues. The CDR3 spells CASSQGPRGGAFF. CDR3 DNA: TGCGCCAGCAGCCAGGGACCCCGAGGGGGCGCTTTCTTT.

Note on this clone: One junction end disagrees with the germline gene, perhaps due to a read error. This chain connects TRBV2 to TRBJ2-7; the match to TRBD1 covers 9 bases. Germline assignment: CDR1 SNHLY and CDR2 FYNNEI. The CDR3 consists of 12 residues. The DNA for the CDR3 is TGTGCCGGCAGGACAGGGGCCTACGAGCAGTACTTC. This sequence encodes CAGRTGAYEQYF.

V gene TRBV18 combines with J gene TRBJ1-3; TRBD1 agrees at 7 bases. V lost 5 bases to trimming and J lost 2 bases; unmatched junction nucleotides: 0. Germline CDR1 KGHSH, CDR2 LQKENI. This CDR3 comprises 13 residues. The CDR3 spells CASSGTAGNTIYF. In nucleotides, the CDR3 is TGTGCCAGCTCAGGGACAGCTGGAAACACCATATATTTT.

This clone was observed a handful of times. CDR3 residues: CASSFTDSNQPQHF. In nucleotides, the CDR3 is TGTGCCAGCAGTTTCACAGATAGCAATCAGCCCCAGCATTTT. This chain links TRBV27 with TRBJ1-5; no reliable D call. Germline-derived CDR1 and CDR2 are MNHEY and SMNVEV (reference sequence). The CDR3 is 14 residues long. Trimming took 3 bases from V and 0 from J, leaving 6 bases between them.

The rearrangement joins TRBV18 to TRBJ1-5, with a tentative D call TRBD1 (6 bases). Trimming removed 6 bases at V and 2 bases at J, with 14 bases between. This CDR3 region has 15 residues. Germline V lookup: CDR1 KGHSH, CDR2 LQKENI. DNA of the CDR3: TGTGCCAGCTCGCTGAATGAGGGGGGCAATCAGCCCCAGCATTTT. Encoded protein: CASSLNEGGNQPQHF.

J is TRBJ2-3 and V is TRBV27; weak D call: TRBD2 (6 bases). This CDR3 region has 15 residues. CDR1 is MNHEY, CDR2 SMNVEV, per germline (reference sequence). Trimming shortened V by 3 bases and J by 2 bases, and 12 bases separated the two germline ends. CDR3 sequence reads: CASSLEGTYTDTQYF. The CDR3 DNA reads as TGTGCCAGCAGTTTGGAGGGGACCTACACAGATACGCAGTATTTT.

J is TRBJ1-2 and V is TRBV19; 9 nucleotides align to TRBD1. The CDR3 is 15 residues long. J lost 5 bases, V lost 5 bases, and 9 bases had no gene match. Germline V gene lookup returns CDR1 LNHDA and CDR2 SQIVND (reference sequence). CDR3 residues: CASSLGTGFEYGYTF. CDR3 DNA: TGTGCCAGTAGTCTAGGGACAGGGTTTGAGTATGGCTACACCTTC.

The V and J genes are TRBV5-6 and TRBJ2-6, with 8 bases matching TRBD1. Trimming cost V 5 bases and J 4 bases; bases outside gene matches: 5. The CDR3 consists of 15 residues. The germline CDR1 and CDR2 sequences are SGHDT and YYEEEE. The DNA for the CDR3 is TGTGCCAGCAGAATCAGGGGGCCAGGGGCCAACGTCCTGACTTTC. Translation gives CASRIRGPGANVLTF.

The chain is built from TRBV7-3 and TRBJ2-1; tentatively, D is TRBD1 (6 bases). Germline loops: CDR1 SGHTA, CDR2 FQGTGA. V shed 5 bases and J shed 6 bases, with 17 bases lying between them. The CDR3 runs 15 residues. The CDR3 DNA sequence: TGTGCCAGCAGCACACAGGGAAATCGGCTCAATGAGCAGTTCTTC. Its protein product is CASSTQGNRLNEQFF.

The V call is TRBV9, the J call TRBJ1-5, with 7 positions matching TRBD1. The CDR3 loop spans 14 amino acids. V was clipped by 4 bases and J by 4 bases; unmatched bases: 5. CDR1 is SGDLS and CDR2 is YYNGEE in the germline V gene. The CDR3 is CASSPGTENQPQHF. DNA of the CDR3: TGTGCCAGCAGCCCGGGGACAGAGAATCAGCCCCAGCATTTT.

This sequence joins TRBV5-1 and TRBJ2-5, with D perhaps matching TRBD2 (6 bases). This CDR3 region has 15 residues. Trimming took off 0 bases at V and 2 bases at J, with 11 bases between the two ends. The germline V gene has CDR1 SGHRS and CDR2 YFSETQ. CDR3 loop: CASSLELAYQETQYF. The CDR3 DNA reads TGCGCCAGCAGCTTGGAACTAGCCTATCAAGAGACCCAGTACTTC.

The chain combines TRBV10-3 with TRBJ2-2, with TRBD1 matching over 10 bases. V dropped 4 bases and J dropped 6; count of bases not matched to a gene: 5. The CDR3 runs to 15 residues. Per the germline V gene, CDR1 is ENHRY and CDR2 is SYGVKD. The chain's CDR3 is CAISGDRGPSGELFF. The CDR3 DNA sequence: TGTGCCATCAGTGGAGACAGGGGGCCTTCCGGGGAGCTGTTTTTT.

The CDR3 coding sequence is TGTGCCAGCAGCGGGGGGAGGTGGGAGACCCAGTACTTC. Its translation: CASSGGRWETQYF. The chain has TRBV9 and TRBJ2-5; D is possibly TRBD2 (6 bases). The CDR3 has 13 residues. Trimming pared 3 bases from V and 5 bases from J, leaving 11 bases between. Germline V gene lookup returns CDR1 SGDLS and CDR2 YYNGEE.

The rearrangement uses TRBV7-9 and TRBJ2-1, with a tentative D call TRBD2 (5 bases). Trimming removed 1 base at V and 3 bases at J, with 16 bases between. Germline V gene sequence: CDR1 SEHNR, CDR2 FQNEAQ (reference sequence). The CDR3 runs to 17 residues. CDR3 sequence: CASSLGGGGFYYNEQFF. CDR3 DNA: TGTGCCAGCAGCTTAGGAGGAGGTGGTTTTTACTACAATGAGCAGTTCTTC.

This clone appeared once. The V call is TRBV6-1, the J call TRBJ1-6; D remains ambiguous. Germline CDR1 is MNHNS and CDR2 is SASEGT. V lost 11 bases, J lost 7 bases, and 15 bases lay in between. The CDR3 sequence is 13 residues long. In DNA, the CDR3 is TGTGCCCTTGCACCCCGAGGCAATTCACCCCTCCACTTT. Its translation: CALAPRGNSPLHF.

CDR3 DNA sequence: TGTGCCACCAGCAACCCCCTAGGGGGGGGGTCGTCAGATACGCAGTATTTT. Protein sequence: CATSNPLGGGSSDTQYF. This chain connects TRBV15 to TRBJ2-3, with a possible D match to TRBD2 (7 bases). With 4 bases removed from V and 4 bases from J, the gap between germline ends came to 21 bases. This CDR3 spans 17 amino acids. The V gene's germline CDR1 is LNHNV and CDR2 YYDKDF (reference sequence).